This T cell receptor (beta chain) was documented in a study of blood T cell repertoires in COVID-19. About the study: Samples of COVID-19 (acute and convalescent) were obtained from the United States, Italy and Spain.

Only in-frame clones appear in the TCRdb table, and some are missing; sequencing was by immunoSEQ multiplex PCR. This sample has over 200,000 clones; approximately 78% occur once, and the top ten carry about an eighth. J was trimmed by 5 bases and V by 5 bases; bases with no gene match: 5. Per the germline V gene, CDR1 is SEHNR and CDR2 is FQNEAQ (reference sequence). CDR3 length equals 13 residues. This clone was seen a single time. This receptor was identified in a middle-aged woman with acute or convalescent COVID-19. Sequences were obtained from peripheral blood. V is TRBV7-9 and J is TRBJ1-1, with TRBD1 identical over 7 bases. CDR3 loop: CASSAQGETEAFF. DNA for the CDR3: TGTGCCAGCAGCGCGCAGGGGGAGACTGAAGCTTTCTTT.